Each of the 6 T cell receptor beta chains below was sequenced from the same sample in a study of CD8+ T cells in alopecia areata. As the sequencing template, cDNA was produced by extracting RNA and reverse transcribing it. The repertoire was sequenced with immunoSEQ multiplex PCR; TCRdb's copy has only in-frame clones and lacks some. The sample has 290,000 or so clones, none seen only once. Cells from pooled cutaneous lymph nodes were sorted by CD4, CD8alpha, NKG2D, NKG2ACE and other markers. The specimen sequenced was CD4+ T cells sorted from a lymph node. Source of these receptors: a C3H/HeJ mouse with alopecia areata. Mouse MHC haplotype: H2-k.

Comment on this clone: The genes are named according to mouse. The observed sequence ends 3 residues before the CDR3 terminus, with the missing tail filled in from the germline J gene. The sample has other DNA sequences that encode this CDR3 too. This chain joins TRBV31 and TRBJ1-6; TRBD1 is a possible D gene (6 bases). TRBJ1-6 is given ORF status, its function remaining uncertain. The CDR3 is made up of 15 amino acids. The V end lost 0 bases, the J end lost 2 bases, and 8 bases lay between the germline ends. The germline V gene encodes CDR1 GKSSPN and CDR2 SITVG. Partial CDR3 DNA: TGTGCCTGGAGTCTAGGGGGAGCCTATAATTCGCCC. This encodes CAWSLGGAYNSP. The full CDR3 is CAWSLGGAYNSPLYF.

As for this clone: Gene and germline names: mouse. The read ends 4 residues shy of where the CDR3 ends; the end is completed using the germline J gene. The rearrangement uses TRBV5 and TRBJ1-1; D perhaps matches TRBD1 (5 bases). In germline, CDR1 is LGHNA, CDR2 YNLKQL (reference sequence). This CDR3 region has 16 residues. Trimming shortened V by 4 bases and J by 0 bases, and 15 bases separated the two germline ends. The DNA read from the CDR3 is TGTGCCAGCAGCCCCCGACAGTCCCCAACAAACACA. It yields the protein CASSPRQSPTNT. The whole CDR3 reads CASSPRQSPTNTEVFF.

As to this clone: The genes and germline here are from mouse. The read terminates 4 residues ahead of where the CDR3 ends, so the germline J gene completes it. Other DNA sequences in the sample encode the same CDR3. The chain is built from TRBV5 and TRBJ2-3; 11 bases match TRBD2. The V gene's germline CDR1 is LGHNA and CDR2 YNLKQL (reference sequence). This CDR3 contains 17 residues. The junction had 4 bases not matched to a gene; V was cut back by 1 base and J by 1 base. CDR3 amino acids: CASSQVTGGAGAETLYF. Partial CDR3 DNA: TGTGCCAGCAGCCAAGTAACTGGGGGGGCCGGTGCAGAA.

About this clone: Gene names denote mouse genes. The part of the CDR3 DNA that was read is TGTGCCAGCGGTGGTCGGGGACAATATAATTCGCCC. Protein sequence: CASGGRGQYNSP. The full CDR3 reads CASGGRGQYNSPLYF. The chain combines TRBV13-2 with TRBJ1-6, with D perhaps TRBD1 (6 bases). The observed sequence ends 3 residues before the CDR3 terminus, with the missing tail filled in from the germline J gene. TRBJ1-6 is known as an ORF, though its function is uncertain. The CDR3 consists of 15 residues. The germline V and J ends were trimmed by 3 bases and 4 bases, with 11 bases remaining between them. Per the germline V gene, CDR1 is NNHNN and CDR2 is SYGAGS (reference sequence).

This clone was counted a few times. Genes and germline come from the mouse. The read gets to within 4 residues of the CDR3 end, and the germline J gene fills in the rest. This specimen includes other DNA sequences encoding the same CDR3. The V and J genes are TRBV1 and TRBJ2-1; TRBD2 matches at 12 bases. Germline trimming cut 3 bases from V and 3 bases from J; bases unmatched to any gene: 3. From germline, CDR1 is NSQYPW and CDR2 LRSPGD (reference sequence). The CDR3 has 16 residues. The CDR3 bases that were read are TGCACCTGCAGTGCGGGACTGGGGGGACTCTATGCT. Translating it yields CTCSAGLGGLYA. The whole CDR3 protein reads CTCSAGLGGLYAEQFF. The complete variable domain, with remaining parts taken from reference TRBV1 and TRBJ2-1, reads VTLLEQNPRWRLVPRGQAVNLRCILKNSQYPWMSWYQQDLQKQLQWLFTLRSPGDKEVKSLPGADYLATRVTDTELRLQVANMSQGRTLYCTCSAGLGGLYAEQFFGPGTRLTVL.

Points on this clone: Gene names follow the mouse nomenclature. Read sequence stops 4 residues before the CDR3 end, and the germline J gene provides the missing end. The V call is TRBV13-1, the J call TRBJ2-1; D is possibly TRBD1 (6 bases). The CDR3 consists of 15 residues. The germline V gene encodes CDR1 NSHNY and CDR2 SYGAGN. The ends were cut back, 1 base at V and 2 bases at J, with 10 bases in the middle. CDR3 bases read: TGTGCCAGCAGTGATTTGGCAGGGGACTATGCT. It yields the protein CASSDLAGDYA. The whole CDR3 region reads CASSDLAGDYAEQFF.